Presented here are 8 T cell receptor beta chains from one specimen sequenced in a study of blood T cells in healthy people across ages. Using a J-beta primer mix together with a sample-barcoded 5' primer, a second PCR was run for about 7 to 12 cycles. TCRdb re-derived calls from the 5' RACE reads in MiXCR, one entry per CDR3 protein. This table holds 1,500,000 or so distinct CDR3 sequences, about 42% found once. Sequencing used blood. The receptors stem from a woman younger than 35 in good health.

The chain uses TRBV12-3 or TRBV12-4 and TRBJ2-7; no firm D call. The J call is uncertain, as TRBJ2-5 better fits the DNA end. This CDR3 comprises 10 residues. DNA for the CDR3: TGTGCCAGCAGTTTAAGGACCCAGTACTTC. It is translated as CASSLRTQYF.

This clonotype was counted at least ten times. This chain joins TRBV6-5 and TRBJ2-7; D not resolved. The V end lost 0 bases, the J end lost 2 bases, and 5 bases lay between the germline ends. The CDR3 runs 13 residues. CDR1 is MNHEY, CDR2 SVGAGI, per germline. This CDR3 reads CASSYSRAYEQYF. CDR3 DNA: TGTGCCAGCAGTTACTCAAGGGCCTACGAGCAGTACTTC.

The chain carries TRBV12-3 or TRBV12-4 and TRBJ2-2; TRBD1 agrees at 7 bases. Trimming cost V 7 bases and J 1 base; bases outside gene matches: 3. The CDR3 totals 14 residues. The CDR3 region has the DNA TGTGCCAGCACCCGGACAGGGAACACCGGGGAGCTGTTTTTT. Its translation: CASTRTGNTGELFF.

The J gene is TRBJ2-1, the V gene TRBV20-1; the D gene is possibly TRBD2 (6 bases). The CDR3 spans 14 residues. Trimming removed 4 bases from V and 3 bases from J, with 13 bases in between. Germline V gives CDR1 DFQATT, CDR2 SNEGSKA (reference sequence). CDR3 amino acids: CSATGWEDYNEQFF. For the CDR3, the DNA is TGCAGTGCTACCGGTTGGGAGGACTACAATGAGCAGTTCTTC.

The chain uses TRBV6-6 and TRBJ2-3; 9 bases agree with TRBD2. The CDR3 runs to 17 residues. Germline trimming cut 2 bases from V and 3 bases from J; bases unmatched to any gene: 9. Per germline, CDR1 MNHNY and CDR2 SVGAGI (reference sequence). The CDR3 nucleotides read TGTGCCAGCAGTTACACGCTAGCGGGGACGCTTACAGATACGCAGTATTTT. Its translation: CASSYTLAGTLTDTQYF.

This chain connects TRBV4-3 to TRBJ2-7; D is undetermined. The DNA end is a closer match to TRBJ2-5, so the J assignment may be wrong. The CDR3 extends over 16 amino acids. Germline lookup yields CDR1 LGHNA and CDR2 YSLEER. CDR3 nucleotide sequence: TGCGCCAGCAGCCAAGAAATAACCCGGTCAGGAGAGACCCAGTACTTC. It is translated as CASSQEITRSGETQYF.

The J gene is TRBJ2-4, the V gene TRBV10-1, with D perhaps TRBD1 (6 bases). Germline lookup yields CDR1 WNHNN and CDR2 SYGVQD (reference sequence). There are 15 residues in the CDR3. The V gene lost 6 bases and the J gene lost 0 bases, with 12 bases spanning the gap. CDR3 loop: CASSSGDLAKNIQYF. DNA for the CDR3: TGCGCCAGCAGCTCAGGGGATCTAGCCAAAAACATTCAGTACTTC.

Only a few counts were recorded for this clonotype. The J gene is TRBJ2-7, the V gene TRBV4-3, with 7 positions matching TRBD1. The V gene end was trimmed by 1 base and the J gene end by 10 bases; junction bases not matched to a gene: 10. In germline, CDR1 is LGHNA, CDR2 YSLEER. The CDR3 runs to 14 residues. The CDR3 region is CASSQVVQGSLQYF. In DNA, the CDR3 is TGCGCCAGCAGCCAAGTAGTACAGGGGAGTCTTCAGTACTTC.